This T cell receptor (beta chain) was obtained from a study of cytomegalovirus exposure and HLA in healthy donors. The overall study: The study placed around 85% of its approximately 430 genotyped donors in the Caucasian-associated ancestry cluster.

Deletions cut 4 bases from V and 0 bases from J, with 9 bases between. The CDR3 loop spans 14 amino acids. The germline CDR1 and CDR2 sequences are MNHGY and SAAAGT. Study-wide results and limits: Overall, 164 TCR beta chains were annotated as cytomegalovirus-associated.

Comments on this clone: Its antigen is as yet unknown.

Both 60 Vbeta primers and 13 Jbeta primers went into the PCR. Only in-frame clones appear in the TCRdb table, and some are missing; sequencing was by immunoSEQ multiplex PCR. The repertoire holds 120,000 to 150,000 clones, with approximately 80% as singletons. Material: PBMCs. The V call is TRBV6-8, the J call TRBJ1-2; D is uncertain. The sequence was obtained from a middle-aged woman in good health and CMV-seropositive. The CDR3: CASSSAGANYGYTF. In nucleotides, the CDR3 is TGTGCCAGCAGTTCGGCAGGCGCTAACTATGGCTACACCTTC.